This TCR beta chain was identified during a study of blood T cell repertoires in COVID-19. The protocol was immunoSEQ multiplex PCR, while the TCRdb copy is restricted to in-frame clones and leaves out a portion. The data contain fewer than 100,000 clones, 80% to 90% of them singletons. CDR3 length equals 16 residues. The trim removed 0 bases at V and 7 bases at J, leaving 9 bases unmatched. Germline V gene lookup returns CDR1 MNHEY and CDR2 SVGEGT. V is TRBV6-2 or TRBV6-3 and J is TRBJ2-1; TRBD2 matches at 7 bases. This clonotype originated in a man between 60 and 75 years old with acute or convalescent COVID-19. Specimen: peripheral blood. The CDR3 sequence: CASSYSKAGSWNEQFF. The CDR3, as DNA: TGTGCCAGCAGTTACTCAAAAGCGGGGAGTTGGAATGAGCAGTTCTTC.